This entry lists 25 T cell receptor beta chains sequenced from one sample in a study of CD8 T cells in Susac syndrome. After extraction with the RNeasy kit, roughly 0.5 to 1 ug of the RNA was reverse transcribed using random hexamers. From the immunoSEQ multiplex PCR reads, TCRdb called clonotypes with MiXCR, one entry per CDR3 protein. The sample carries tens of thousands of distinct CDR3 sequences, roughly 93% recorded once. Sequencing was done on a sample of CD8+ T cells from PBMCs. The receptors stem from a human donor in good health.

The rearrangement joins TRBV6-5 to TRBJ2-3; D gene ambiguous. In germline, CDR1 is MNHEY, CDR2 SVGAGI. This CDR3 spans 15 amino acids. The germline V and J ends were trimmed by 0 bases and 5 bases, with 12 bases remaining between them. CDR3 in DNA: TGTGCCAGCAGTTACTCGAGAGGTTTTGGAGATACGCAGTATTTT. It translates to CASSYSRGFGDTQYF.

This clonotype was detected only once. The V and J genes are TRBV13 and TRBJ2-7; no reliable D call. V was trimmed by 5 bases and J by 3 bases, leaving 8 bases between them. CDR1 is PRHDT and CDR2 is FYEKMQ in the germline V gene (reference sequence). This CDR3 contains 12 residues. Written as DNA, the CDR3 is TGTGCCAGCAGCGAAAGAGGCTACGAGCAGTACTTC. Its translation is CASSERGYEQYF.

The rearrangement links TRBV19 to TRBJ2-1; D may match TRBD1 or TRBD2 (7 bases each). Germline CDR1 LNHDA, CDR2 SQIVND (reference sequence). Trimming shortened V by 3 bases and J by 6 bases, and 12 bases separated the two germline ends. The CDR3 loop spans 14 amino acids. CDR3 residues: CASSMTGRANEQFF. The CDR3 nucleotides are TGTGCCAGTAGTATGACAGGGAGGGCCAATGAGCAGTTCTTC.

CDR3 sequence reads: CASVLSVGELFF. DNA for the CDR3: TGTGCCAGCGTTCTCTCGGTCGGGGAGCTGTTTTTT. The chain recombines TRBV6-2 or TRBV6-3 with TRBJ2-2; D gene ambiguous. The germline gives CDR1 MNHEY, CDR2 SVGEGT. This CDR3 comprises 12 residues. Trimming stripped 8 bases from V and 7 bases from J, with 11 bases between.

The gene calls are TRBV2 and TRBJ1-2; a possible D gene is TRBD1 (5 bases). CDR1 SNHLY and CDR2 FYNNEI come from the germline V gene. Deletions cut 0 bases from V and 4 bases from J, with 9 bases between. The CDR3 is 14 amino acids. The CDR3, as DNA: TGTGCCAGCAGTGAAGCGGCAGGGAGCTATGGCTACACCTTC. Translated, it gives CASSEAAGSYGYTF. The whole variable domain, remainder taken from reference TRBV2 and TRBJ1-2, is EPEVTQTPSHQVTQMGQEVILRCVPISNHLYFYWYRQILGQKVEFLVSFYNNEISEKSEIFDDQFSVERPDGSNFTLKIRSTKLEDSAMYFCASSEAAGSYGYTFGSGTRLTVV.

The CDR3 sequence is CAWSVFNNQPQHF. DNA for the CDR3: TGTGCCTGGAGTGTATTCAACAATCAGCCCCAGCATTTT. This chain links TRBV30 with TRBJ1-5; D is unclear. CDR1 is GTSNPN and CDR2 is SVGIG in the germline V gene (reference sequence). The CDR3 is made up of 13 amino acids. V was pared by 0 bases and J by 3 bases, with 6 bases between.

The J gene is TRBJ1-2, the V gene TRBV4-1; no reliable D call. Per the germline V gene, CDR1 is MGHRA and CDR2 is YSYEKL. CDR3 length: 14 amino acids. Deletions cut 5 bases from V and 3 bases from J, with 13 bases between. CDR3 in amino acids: CASSVSGVHYGYTF. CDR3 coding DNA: TGCGCCAGCAGCGTAAGTGGAGTCCACTATGGCTACACCTTC.

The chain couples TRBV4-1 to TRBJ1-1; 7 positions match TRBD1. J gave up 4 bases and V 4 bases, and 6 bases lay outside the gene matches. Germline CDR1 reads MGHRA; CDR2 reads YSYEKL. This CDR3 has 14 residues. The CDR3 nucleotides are TGCGCCAGCAGCCCCGCAGGGGGGGCCACTGAAGCTTTCTTT. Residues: CASSPAGGATEAFF.

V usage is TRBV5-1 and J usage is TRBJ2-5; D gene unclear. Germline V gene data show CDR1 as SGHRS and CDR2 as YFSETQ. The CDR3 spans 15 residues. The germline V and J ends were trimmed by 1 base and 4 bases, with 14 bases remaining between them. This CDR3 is CASSLFGPKGETQYF. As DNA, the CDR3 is TGCGCCAGCAGCTTGTTCGGCCCGAAGGGAGAGACCCAGTACTTC.

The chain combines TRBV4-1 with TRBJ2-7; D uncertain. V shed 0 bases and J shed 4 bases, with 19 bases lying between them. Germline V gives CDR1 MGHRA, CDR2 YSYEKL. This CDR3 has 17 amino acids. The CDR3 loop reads CASSQDLHSQDRYEQYF. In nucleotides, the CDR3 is TGCGCCAGCAGCCAAGATCTCCACTCGCAAGATCGATACGAGCAGTACTTC.

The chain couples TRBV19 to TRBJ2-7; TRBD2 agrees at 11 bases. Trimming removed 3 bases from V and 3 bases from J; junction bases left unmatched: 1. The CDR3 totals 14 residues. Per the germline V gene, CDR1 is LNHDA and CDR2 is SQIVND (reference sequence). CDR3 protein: CASSITSGSYEQYF. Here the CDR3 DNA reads TGTGCCAGTAGTATTACTAGCGGGAGCTACGAGCAGTACTTC.

The CDR3 is CASSLQGEAFF. The CDR3 bases are TGCGCCAGCAGCTTACAAGGAGAAGCTTTCTTT. The genes are TRBV5-1 and TRBJ1-1, with D hard to call. The V end was cut by 2 bases, the J end by 8 bases, with 7 bases between. Per the germline V gene, CDR1 is SGHRS and CDR2 is YFSETQ. The CDR3 totals 11 residues.

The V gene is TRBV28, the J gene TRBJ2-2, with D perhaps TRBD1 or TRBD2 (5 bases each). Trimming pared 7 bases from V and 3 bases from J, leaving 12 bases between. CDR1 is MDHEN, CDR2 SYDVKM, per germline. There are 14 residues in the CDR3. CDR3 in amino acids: CASNWDGHTGELFF. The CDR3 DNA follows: TGTGCCAGCAATTGGGACGGACACACCGGGGAGCTGTTTTTT.

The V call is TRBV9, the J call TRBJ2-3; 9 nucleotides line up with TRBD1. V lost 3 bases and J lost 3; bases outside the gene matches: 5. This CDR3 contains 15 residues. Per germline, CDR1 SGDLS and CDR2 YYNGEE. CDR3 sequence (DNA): TGTGCCAGCAGCGGCGGACAGGGGAGAACAGATACGCAGTATTTT. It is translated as CASSGGQGRTDTQYF.

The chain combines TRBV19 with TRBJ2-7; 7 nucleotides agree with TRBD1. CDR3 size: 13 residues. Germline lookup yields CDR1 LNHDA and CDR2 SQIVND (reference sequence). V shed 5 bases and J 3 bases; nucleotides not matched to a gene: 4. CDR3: CASSLTGDYEQYF. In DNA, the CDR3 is TGTGCCAGTAGTTTAACAGGGGACTACGAGCAGTACTTC.

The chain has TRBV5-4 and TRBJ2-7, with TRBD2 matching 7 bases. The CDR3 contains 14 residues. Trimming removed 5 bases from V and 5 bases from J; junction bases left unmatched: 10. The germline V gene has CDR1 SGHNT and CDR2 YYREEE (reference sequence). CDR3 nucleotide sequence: TGTGCCAGCAGTCGGGGGGAGGCCCTACACGAGCAGTACTTC. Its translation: CASSRGEALHEQYF.

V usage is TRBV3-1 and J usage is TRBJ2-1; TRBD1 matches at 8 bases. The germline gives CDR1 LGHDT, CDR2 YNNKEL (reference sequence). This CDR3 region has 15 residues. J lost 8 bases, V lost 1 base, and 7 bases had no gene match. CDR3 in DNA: TGTGCCAGCAGCCAAGTCGGCAGGGGGCTGGATGAGCAGTTCTTC. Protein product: CASSQVGRGLDEQFF.

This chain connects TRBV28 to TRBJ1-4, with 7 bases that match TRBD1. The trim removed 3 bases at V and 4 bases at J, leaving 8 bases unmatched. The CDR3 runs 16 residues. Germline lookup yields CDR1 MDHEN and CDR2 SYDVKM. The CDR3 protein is CASSFHGTAFNEKLFF. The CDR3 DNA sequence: TGTGCCAGCAGTTTCCACGGGACAGCCTTTAATGAAAAACTGTTTTTT.

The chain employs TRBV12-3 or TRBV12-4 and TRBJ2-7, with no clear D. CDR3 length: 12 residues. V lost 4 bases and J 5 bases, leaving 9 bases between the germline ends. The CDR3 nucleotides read TGTGCCAGCAGTTGGGTATCCCACGAGCAGTACTTC. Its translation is CASSWVSHEQYF.

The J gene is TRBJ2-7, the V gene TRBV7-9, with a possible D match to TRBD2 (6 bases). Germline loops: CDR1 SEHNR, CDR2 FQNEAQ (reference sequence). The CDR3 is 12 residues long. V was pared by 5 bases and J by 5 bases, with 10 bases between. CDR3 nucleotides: TGTGCCAGCAGCCTCCGGGGGAACGAGCAGTACTTC. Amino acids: CASSLRGNEQYF.

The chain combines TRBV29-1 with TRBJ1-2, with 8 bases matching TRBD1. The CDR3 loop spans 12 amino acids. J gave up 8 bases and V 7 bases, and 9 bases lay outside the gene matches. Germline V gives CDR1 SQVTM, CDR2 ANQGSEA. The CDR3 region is CSGGQAGNGYTF. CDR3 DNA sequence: TGCAGCGGGGGACAGGCCGGGAACGGCTACACCTTC.

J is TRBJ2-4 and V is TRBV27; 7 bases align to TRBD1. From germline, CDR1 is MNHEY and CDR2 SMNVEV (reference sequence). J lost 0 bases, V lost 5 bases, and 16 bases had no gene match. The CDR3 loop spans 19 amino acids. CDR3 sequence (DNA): TGTGCCAGCAGTACCACCTCCGGGACAGTTCTTCTAGCCAAAAACATTCAGTACTTC. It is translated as CASSTTSGTVLLAKNIQYF.

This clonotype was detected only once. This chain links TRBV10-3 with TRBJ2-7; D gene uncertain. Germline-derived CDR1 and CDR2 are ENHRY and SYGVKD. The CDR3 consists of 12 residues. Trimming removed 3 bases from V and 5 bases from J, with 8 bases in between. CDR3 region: CAISDGKNEQYF. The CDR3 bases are TGTGCCATCAGTGATGGGAAAAACGAGCAGTACTTC.

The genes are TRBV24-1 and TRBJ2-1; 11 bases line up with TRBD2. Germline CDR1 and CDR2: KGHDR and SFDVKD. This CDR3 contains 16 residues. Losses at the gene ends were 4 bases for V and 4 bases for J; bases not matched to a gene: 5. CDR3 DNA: TGTGCCACCAGTGACCCGGGACTAGCGGAATACAATGAGCAGTTCTTC. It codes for CATSDPGLAEYNEQFF.

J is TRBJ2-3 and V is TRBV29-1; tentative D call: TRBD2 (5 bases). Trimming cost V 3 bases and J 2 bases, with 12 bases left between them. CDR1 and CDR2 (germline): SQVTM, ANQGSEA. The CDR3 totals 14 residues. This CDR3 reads CSVDPRGYTDTQYF. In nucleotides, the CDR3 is TGCAGCGTTGACCCTCGGGGATACACAGATACGCAGTATTTT.